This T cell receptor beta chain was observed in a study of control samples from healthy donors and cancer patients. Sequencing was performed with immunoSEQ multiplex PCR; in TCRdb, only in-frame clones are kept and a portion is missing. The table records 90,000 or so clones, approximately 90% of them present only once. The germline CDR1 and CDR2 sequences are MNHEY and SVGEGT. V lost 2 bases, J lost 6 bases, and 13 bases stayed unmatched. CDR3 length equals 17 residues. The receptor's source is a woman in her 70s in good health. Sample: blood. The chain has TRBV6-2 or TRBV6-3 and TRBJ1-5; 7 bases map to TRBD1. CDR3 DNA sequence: TGTGCCAGCAGTTACCCCGGGGACAGAGGATCTGGTCAGCCCCAGCATTTT. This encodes CASSYPGDRGSGQPQHF.